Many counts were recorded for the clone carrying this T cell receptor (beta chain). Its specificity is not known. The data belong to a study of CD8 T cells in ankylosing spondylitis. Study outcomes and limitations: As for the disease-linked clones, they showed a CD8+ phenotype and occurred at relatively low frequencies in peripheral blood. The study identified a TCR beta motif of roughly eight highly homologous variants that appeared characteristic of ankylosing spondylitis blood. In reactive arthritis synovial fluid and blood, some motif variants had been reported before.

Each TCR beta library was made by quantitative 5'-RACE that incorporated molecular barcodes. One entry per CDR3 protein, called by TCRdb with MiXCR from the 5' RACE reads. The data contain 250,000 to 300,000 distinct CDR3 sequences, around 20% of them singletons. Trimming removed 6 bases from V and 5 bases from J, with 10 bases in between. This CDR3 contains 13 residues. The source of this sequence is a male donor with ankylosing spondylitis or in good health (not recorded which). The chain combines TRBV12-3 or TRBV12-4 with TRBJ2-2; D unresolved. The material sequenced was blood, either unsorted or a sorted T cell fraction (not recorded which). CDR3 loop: CASRPDGTGELFF. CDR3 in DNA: TGTGCCAGCAGACCGGACGGAACCGGGGAGCTGTTTTTT.